A selection of T cell receptor beta chains follows, all from one sample in a study of response to subunit inactivated influenza vaccine. TCRdb processed the RT-PCR reads anew with MiXCR; each CDR3 protein has one entry. The sample yields 710,000 or so distinct CDR3 sequences, more than 15% seen once. Here the sequenced sample was PBMCs from blood, taken roughly 12 days after vaccination. The receptors were gathered from a man in his forties or fifties who received an inactivated influenza vaccine. Both conserved end residues are part of each CDR3. The D gene is left open where the match is weak. A row's size may be missing; if present it is once, few, many or a size class.

>.|TRBJ2-3|few|TRBV11-2
CASSSAAGWTDTQYF
TGTGCCAGCAGCTCGGCGGCAGGGTGGACAGATACGCAGTATTTT
>.|TRBJ1-5|.|TRBV6-6
CASSWGSGQPQHF
TGTGCCAGCAGTTGGGGAAGCGGTCAGCCCCAGCATTTT
>.|TRBJ1-2|.|TRBV3-1
CASSLGVPGGYTF
TGTGCCAGCAGCCTAGGGGTGCCGGGCGGCTACACCTTC
>TRBD2|TRBJ2-7|.|TRBV4-3
CASSQGTGGLAEQYF
TGCGCCAGCAGCCAAGGAACGGGGGGGCTTGCCGAGCAGTACTTC
>TRBD2|TRBJ2-1|.|TRBV20-1
CSASPLAGPRYEQFF
TGCAGTGCTAGCCCCCTAGCGGGCCCGCGCTATGAGCAGTTCTTC
>TRBD1|TRBJ2-5|.|TRBV24-1
CATSEPGQGSETQYF
TGTGCCACCAGTGAACCCGGACAGGGGAGTGAGACCCAGTACTTC
>.|TRBJ1-5|many|TRBV20-1
CSARDFDGVRGQPQHF
TGCAGTGCTAGAGATTTCGACGGTGTAAGGGGTCAGCCCCAGCATTTT
>.|TRBJ2-5|many|TRBV28
CASSLEGGPGRETQYF
TGTGCCAGCAGTTTGGAGGGGGGGCCAGGGCGAGAGACCCAGTACTTC
>TRBD2|TRBJ2-3|few|TRBV5-1
CASSPGRGGASDTQYF
TGCGCCAGCAGCCCCGGGCGGGGGGGTGCGTCAGATACGCAGTATTTT
>.|TRBJ2-7|.|TRBV2
CASSVVVEQYF
TGTGCCAGCAGTGTGGTAGTGGAGCAGTACTTC
>.|TRBJ2-2|few|TRBV9
CASSPGGASVGELFF
TGTGCCAGCAGCCCCGGCGGGGCGTCAGTCGGGGAGCTGTTTTTT
>TRBD1|TRBJ1-4|.|TRBV20-1
CSATAGGGSTNEKLFF
TGCAGTGCTACCGCAGGGGGAGGGAGCACTAATGAAAAACTGTTTTTT
>.|TRBJ1-2|few|TRBV11-2
CASSPGTTNNGYTF
TGTGCCAGCAGCCCCGGGACAACGAATAATGGCTACACCTTC
>.|TRBJ2-5|few|TRBV7-6
CASSLTPASEGETQYF
TGTGCCAGCAGCTTGACTCCGGCTAGCGAGGGGGAGACCCAGTACTTC
>.|TRBJ2-5|few|TRBV20-1
CSSPRGGGPQETQYF
TGCAGTTCACCCCGGGGAGGGGGGCCTCAAGAGACCCAGTACTTC
>.|TRBJ2-3|few|TRBV9
CASSVEGGTQYF
TGTGCCAGCAGCGTAGAGGGAGGTACGCAGTATTTT
>TRBD2|TRBJ2-7|.|TRBV2
CASRKTSGSIYEQYF
TGTGCCAGCAGGAAGACTAGCGGGAGTATCTACGAGCAGTACTTC
>TRBD2|TRBJ2-7|.|TRBV20-1
CSAISGISNEQYF
TGCAGTGCTATTAGCGGGATCTCCAACGAGCAGTACTTC
>.|TRBJ2-7|few|TRBV18
CASSSGILGESPYEQYF
TGTGCCAGCTCATCCGGGATTTTGGGGGAATCCCCTTACGAGCAGTACTTC
>TRBD1|TRBJ2-1|many|TRBV5-1
CASSGDSSYNEQFF
TGCGCCAGCAGCGGGGACAGCTCCTACAATGAGCAGTTCTTC
>TRBD2|TRBJ2-7|many|TRBV6-1
CAVSGRAHYEQYF
TGTGCCGTTAGCGGGAGGGCCCACTACGAGCAGTACTTC
>.|TRBJ2-3|.|TRBV5-6
CASSFLNTQYF
TGTGCCAGCAGCTTTCTGAATACGCAGTATTTT
>.|TRBJ2-3|few|TRBV28
CASTLGGTDTQYF
TGTGCCAGCACCCTGGGGGGCACAGATACGCAGTATTTT
>TRBD2|TRBJ2-3|.|TRBV20-1
CSASGLAESSSTDTQYF
TGCAGTGCTTCAGGACTAGCGGAGTCCTCTAGCACAGATACGCAGTATTTT
>TRBD1|TRBJ1-3|few|TRBV27
CASSRGQGISGNTIYF
TGTGCCAGCAGTCGCGGACAGGGGATCTCTGGAAACACCATATATTTT
>.|TRBJ1-1|few|TRBV11-2
CASSLDPVSNTEAFF
TGTGCCAGCAGCTTAGACCCGGTCTCGAACACTGAAGCTTTCTTT
>.|TRBJ2-7|few|TRBV20-1
CSASPRGHSSYEQYF
TGCAGTGCTTCCCCCCGGGGGCATAGTTCCTACGAGCAGTACTTC
>.|TRBJ1-2|few|TRBV20-1
CSASTLARAVNGYTF
TGCAGTGCTTCGACCCTGGCCCGAGCGGTAAATGGCTACACCTTC
>.|TRBJ2-5|few|TRBV29-1
CSVQSYQETQYF
TGCAGCGTTCAGTCCTACCAAGAGACCCAGTACTTC
>.|TRBJ1-2|.|TRBV12-3/TRBV12-4
CASSLGVSWYGYTF
TGTGCCAGCAGTTTGGGGGTCTCGTGGTATGGCTACACCTTC
>.|TRBJ2-5|.|TRBV20-1
CSARAYTAKETQYF
TGCAGTGCTAGGGCATACACGGCGAAGGAGACCCAGTACTTC
>.|TRBJ2-6|few|TRBV15
CATSRDTGSGANVLTF
TGTGCCACCAGCAGAGATACGGGCTCTGGGGCCAACGTCCTGACTTTC
>TRBD2|TRBJ2-1|few|TRBV9
CASSVHGGGSEQFF
TGTGCCAGCAGCGTTCACGGGGGGGGCTCTGAGCAGTTCTTC
>TRBD1|TRBJ1-1|.|TRBV7-9
CASSRPMTGGNTEAFF
TGTGCCAGCAGCCGCCCCATGACAGGGGGTAACACTGAAGCTTTCTTT
>.|TRBJ1-2|.|TRBV10-3
CAISDGCGYTF
TGTGCCATCAGCGACGGCTGTGGCTACACCTTC
>TRBD2|TRBJ2-3|.|TRBV4-2
CASSQPSGSRTDTQYF
TGTGCCAGCAGCCAACCTAGCGGGAGCCGAACAGATACGCAGTATTTT
>TRBD2|TRBJ2-3|.|TRBV7-2
CATGTSGTDTQYF
TGTGCCACAGGGACTAGCGGGACAGATACGCAGTATTTT
>.|TRBJ2-5|few|TRBV5-8
CASRMGLDSQETQYF
TGTGCCAGCAGGATGGGTTTAGATTCTCAAGAGACCCAGTACTTC
>TRBD2|TRBJ2-3|many|TRBV6-1
CASSKSLAGLGDTQYF
TGTGCCAGCAGTAAATCACTAGCGGGCCTGGGGGATACGCAGTATTTT
>.|TRBJ2-3|few|TRBV12-3/TRBV12-4
CASSLVPKRRSTDTQYF
TGTGCCAGCAGCCTCGTACCTAAGCGGAGAAGCACAGATACGCAGTATTTT
>.|TRBJ1-1|.|TRBV9
CASSVAVNTEAFF
TGTGCCAGCAGCGTAGCAGTGAACACTGAAGCTTTCTTT
>.|TRBJ2-3|few|TRBV3-1
CASSQAGAQDTQYF
TGTGCCAGCAGCCAAGCAGGAGCCCAAGATACGCAGTATTTT
>.|TRBJ1-3|.|TRBV29-1
CSVEDIGTGGNTIYF
TGCAGCGTGGAAGACATTGGAACCGGTGGAAACACCATATATTTT
>.|TRBJ2-7|.|TRBV20-1
CSAIPGTGNNEQYF
TGCAGTGCCATCCCCGGAACAGGGAATAACGAGCAGTACTTC
>TRBD1|TRBJ1-6|.|TRBV28
CASGGQNSPLHF
TGTGCCAGCGGGGGACAGAATTCACCCCTCCACTTT
>.|TRBJ1-5|few|TRBV2
CASSGGGGYQPQHF
TGTGCCAGCAGTGGTGGGGGGGGTTACCAGCCCCAGCATTTT
>TRBD1|TRBJ2-5|.|TRBV18
CASSRQGANRETQYF
TGTGCCAGCTCGAGACAGGGGGCGAATCGAGAGACCCAGTACTTC
>.|TRBJ2-1|few|TRBV12-3/TRBV12-4
CASSTPWEDYNEQFF
TGTGCCAGCAGCACACCGTGGGAGGACTACAATGAGCAGTTCTTC
>TRBD1|TRBJ2-7|.|TRBV29-1
CSVEGQEGYEQYF
TGCAGCGTAGAAGGACAGGAAGGGTACGAGCAGTACTTC
>TRBD1|TRBJ1-2|.|TRBV18
CASSPGTGGSGYTF
TGTGCCAGCTCACCAGGGACAGGGGGCTCTGGCTACACCTTC
>.|TRBJ2-7|.|TRBV20-1
CSARRLGGGSYEQYF
TGCAGTGCTAGAAGGCTAGGGGGAGGGTCCTACGAGCAGTACTTC
>TRBD2|TRBJ2-3|.|TRBV20-1
CSAQLAGVADTQYF
TGCAGTGCCCAACTAGCGGGAGTCGCAGATACGCAGTATTTT
>.|TRBJ2-2|few|TRBV5-1
CASGSATGKANTGELFF
TGCGCCAGCGGATCCGCGACAGGAAAAGCGAACACCGGGGAGCTGTTTTTT
>.|TRBJ2-2|few|TRBV15
CATSRSATGELFF
TGTGCCACCAGCAGATCAGCTACCGGGGAGCTGTTTTTT
>TRBD1|TRBJ2-7|.|TRBV5-6
CASSLQGAGNEQYF
TGTGCCAGCAGCTTACAGGGGGCTGGGAACGAGCAGTACTTC
>TRBD2|TRBJ2-4|.|TRBV28
CASSLFTSGRAKNIQYF
TGTGCCAGCAGTTTATTTACTAGCGGGAGAGCCAAAAACATTCAGTACTTC
>TRBD2|TRBJ2-1|.|TRBV29-1
CSAEGQRGNSYNEQFF
TGCAGCGCCGAGGGCCAGCGGGGAAACTCCTACAATGAGCAGTTCTTC
>TRBD2|TRBJ2-1|.|TRBV20-1
CSARDSGRASNEQFF
TGCAGTGCTAGAGATAGCGGGAGGGCCTCCAATGAGCAGTTCTTC
>TRBD1|TRBJ2-1|few|TRBV11-2
CASSLDLGQGNEQFF
TGTGCCAGCAGCTTAGACTTGGGACAGGGGAATGAGCAGTTCTTC